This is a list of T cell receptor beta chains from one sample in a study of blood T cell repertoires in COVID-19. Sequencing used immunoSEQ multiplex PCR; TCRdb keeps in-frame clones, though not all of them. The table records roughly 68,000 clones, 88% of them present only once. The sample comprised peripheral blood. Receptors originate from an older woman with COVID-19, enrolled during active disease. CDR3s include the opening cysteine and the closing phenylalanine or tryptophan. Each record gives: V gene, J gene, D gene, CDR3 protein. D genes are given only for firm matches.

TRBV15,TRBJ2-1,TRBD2,CATSRDRTSGNEQFF
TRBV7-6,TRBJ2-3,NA,CASTKIASAGRTDTQYF
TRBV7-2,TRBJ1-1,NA,CASSLTGTTEAFF
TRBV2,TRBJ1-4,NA,CASSIGQSTNEKLFF
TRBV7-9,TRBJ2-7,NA,CASSYPPGLSYEQYF
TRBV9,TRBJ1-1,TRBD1,CASSSWTGEATEAFF
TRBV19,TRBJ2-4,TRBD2,CASSISGSLRAKNIQYF
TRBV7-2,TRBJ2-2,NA,CASSLAGSGNTGELFF
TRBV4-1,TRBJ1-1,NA,CASSPDGGAGTEAFF
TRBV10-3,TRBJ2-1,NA,CAISVTRVDEQFF
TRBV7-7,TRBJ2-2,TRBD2,CASSLVPAGGRNTGELFF
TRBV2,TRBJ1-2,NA,CASRRGYGYTF
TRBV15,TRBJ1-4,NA,CATSRDLARYNEKLFF
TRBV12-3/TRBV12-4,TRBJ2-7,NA,CASSPTRGKEYF
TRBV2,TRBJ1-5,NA,CASSGDGGNQPQHF
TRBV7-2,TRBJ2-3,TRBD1,CASSLAFRGQGSDTQYF
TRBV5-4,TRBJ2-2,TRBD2,CASSLGLAGAGELFF
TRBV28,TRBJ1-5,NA,CASSLRHSFNQPQHF
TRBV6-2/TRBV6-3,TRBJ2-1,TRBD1,CASSYLPRTGGSYNEQFF
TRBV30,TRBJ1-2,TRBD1,CAFSGDRSNYGYTF
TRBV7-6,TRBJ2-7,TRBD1,CASSLAGTGFPEQYF
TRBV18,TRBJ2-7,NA,CASSPVGGEQYF
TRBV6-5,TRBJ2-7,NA,CASSATGGSYEQYF
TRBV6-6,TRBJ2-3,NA,CASSWGAADTQYF
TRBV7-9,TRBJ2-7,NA,CASNPAHRASYEQYF
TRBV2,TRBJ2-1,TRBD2,CASSLLAGAANEQFF
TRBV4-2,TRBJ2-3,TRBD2,CASSQGGDTDTQYF
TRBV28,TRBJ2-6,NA,CASNGGSGANVLTF
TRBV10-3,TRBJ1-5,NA,CAISESQGGLSQPQHF
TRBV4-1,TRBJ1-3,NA,CASSQTRDSGNTIYF
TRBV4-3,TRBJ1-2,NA,CASSQVLGTPYGYTF
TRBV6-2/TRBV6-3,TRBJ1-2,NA,CASSYSSSRDAGANYGYTF
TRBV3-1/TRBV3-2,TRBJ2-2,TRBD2,CASSSPGLAGMNTGELFF
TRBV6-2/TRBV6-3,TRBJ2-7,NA,CASSWAINEQYF